This record looks at one TCR beta chain sequence and its context. There are 15 residues in the CDR3. Germline values: CDR1 ENHRY, CDR2 SYGVKD. Trimming pared 3 bases from V and 4 bases from J, leaving 15 bases between. Profiling relied on immunoSEQ multiplex PCR, and the TCRdb table lists in-frame clones only, not all of them. The sample has approximately 290,000 clones, approximately 85% seen once. The data belong to a study of blood T cell repertoires in COVID-19. Source material: PBMCs or T cells enriched from blood (not recorded which). This TCR was recovered from a woman in her twenties or thirties who had recovered from COVID-19. The chain combines TRBV10-3 with TRBJ1-2; D remains unclear. This CDR3 reads CAISDREGGLYGYTF. The CDR3 DNA reads TGTGCCATCAGTGATCGGGAGGGAGGGCTCTATGGCTACACCTTC.